The rows below give T cell receptor beta chains drawn from one sample of a study of cytomegalovirus exposure and HLA in healthy donors. Libraries were prepared by immunoSEQ multiplex PCR; TCRdb keeps only in-frame clonotypes and omits some of them. Of 95,000 to 150,000 clones in the sample, 60% to 85% are singletons; the top ten hold less than 3%. Sequencing was performed on PBMCs. Receptors were obtained from a woman in her forties in good health and CMV-seropositive. Both conserved end residues are part of each CDR3. The D gene is left open where the match is weak. A row's size may be missing; if present it is once, few, many or a size class.

>NA|many|TRBV5-1|TRBJ2-7
TGCGCCAGCAGCTTGTACCTTACGGGGTACGAGCAGTACTTC
CASSLYLTGYEQYF
>NA|few|TRBV11-2|TRBJ2-5
TGTGCCAGCAGCTTAGTTCACAGGGAGGAGACCCAGTACTTC
CASSLVHREETQYF
>NA|NA|TRBV7-2|TRBJ2-7
TGTGCCAGCAGCAGGGACGGAGGGTACTACGAGCAGTACTTC
CASSRDGGYYEQYF
>TRBD1|NA|TRBV29-1|TRBJ1-2
TGCAGCGCCGCCGGGACAGCAGATTATGGCTACACCTTC
CSAAGTADYGYTF
>TRBD1|NA|TRBV2|TRBJ1-5
TGTGCCAGCAGTCCCCTCTACAGGGGGCTCAATCAGCCCCAGCATTTT
CASSPLYRGLNQPQHF
>TRBD1|NA|TRBV7-6|TRBJ1-2
TGTGCCAGCAGCTTGGCAGGGGGTAAAGATGGCTACACCTTC
CASSLAGGKDGYTF
>TRBD1|few|TRBV4-3|TRBJ1-1
TGCGCCAGCAGCCCCGGGACAGCGAACACTGAAGCTTTCTTT
CASSPGTANTEAFF
>NA|NA|TRBV5-1|TRBJ2-2
TGCGCCAGCAGCTCGGCTAGCATCGCCGGGGAGCTGTTTTTT
CASSSASIAGELFF
>NA|once|TRBV5-6|TRBJ1-4
TGTGCCAGCAGCCGTGGGGCACCAACTAATGAAAAACTGTTTTTT
CASSRGAPTNEKLFF
>NA|once|TRBV6-1|TRBJ1-6
TGTGCCAGCAGTCCTAGCTCCTATAATTCACCCCTCCACTTT
CASSPSSYNSPLHF
>TRBD2|NA|TRBV10-3|TRBJ2-3
TGTGCCATCAGTGACCCCTTAGCGGGAGGTCTTACAGATACGCAGTATTTT
CAISDPLAGGLTDTQYF
>TRBD2|NA|TRBV5-1|TRBJ2-1
TGCGCCAGCAGCCCCCTGACTAGCGGGAGTTCGAATGAGCAGTTCTTC
CASSPLTSGSSNEQFF
>NA|NA|TRBV4-3|TRBJ1-1
TGCGCCAGCAGTCTCTCTCTCCTCACTGAAGCTTTCTTT
CASSLSLLTEAFF
>TRBD1|NA|TRBV2|TRBJ2-7
TGTGCCAGCAGTGTTTTTCTGCAGGACAGGACGGGCTACGAGCAGTACTTC
CASSVFLQDRTGYEQYF
>NA|NA|TRBV5-4|TRBJ2-7
TGTGCCAGCAGCCCAAAGACAGGTAGTACCTACGAGCAGTACTTC
CASSPKTGSTYEQYF
>NA|NA|TRBV4-2|TRBJ2-7
TGTGCCAGCAGCCGGGGGGACAGACAGTCCTACGAGCAGTACTTC
CASSRGDRQSYEQYF
>NA|once|TRBV4-1|TRBJ1-1
TGCGCCAGCAGCCAAGGGGGCCTCCGGGACTATATGAACACTGAAGCTTTCTTT
CASSQGGLRDYMNTEAFF
>NA|NA|TRBV9|TRBJ2-3
TGTGCCAGCAGCGTAGATCTGGGAGCTAGCACAGATACGCAGTATTTT
CASSVDLGASTDTQYF
>TRBD1|NA|TRBV7-2|TRBJ2-7
TGTGCCAGCACCTCCGGGACAGGGGGCTACGAGCAGTACTTC
CASTSGTGGYEQYF
>NA|NA|TRBV5-4|TRBJ2-5
TGTGCCAGCAGCTTGAAAGGGGGAGTAGAGACCCAGTACTTC
CASSLKGGVETQYF
>TRBD2|NA|TRBV10-1|TRBJ2-7
TGCGCCAGCCCCCCGGCGCGGTGGGGCCGGGGGGGGAACTACGAGCAGTACTTC
CASPPARWGRGGNYEQYF
>NA|NA|TRBV5-1|TRBJ2-7
TGCGCCAGCAGCTTGGGACAACTAGGGTGGAAGGACTACGAGCAGTACTTC
CASSLGQLGWKDYEQYF
>NA|NA|TRBV7-2|TRBJ2-5
TGTGCCAGCAGCTCGGGACAAACTGGGAAACAGACCCAGTACTTC
CASSSGQTGKQTQYF
>NA|NA|TRBV7-2|TRBJ2-1
TGTGCCAGCAGCTCCCTCCGGTCGAATGAGCAGTTCTTC
CASSSLRSNEQFF
>NA|once|TRBV27|TRBJ1-5
TGTGCCAGCAGTCTACATTACCCCCCGAGGGGGAACAATCAGCCCCAGCATTTT
CASSLHYPPRGNNQPQHF
>TRBD2|NA|TRBV2|TRBJ2-7
TGTGGGACTAGCGGGGGGGATCGGAGCTCCTACGAGCAGTACTTC
CGTSGGDRSSYEQYF
>TRBD1|NA|TRBV18|TRBJ1-5
TGTGCCAGCTCCCTGGACAGGGGGGATCAGCCCCAGCATTTT
CASSLDRGDQPQHF
>NA|few|TRBV5-1|TRBJ2-5
TGCGCCAGCAGCTTCGAAGAGACCCAGTACTTC
CASSFEETQYF
>NA|NA|TRBV6-6|TRBJ2-7
TGTGCCAGCGCCAAAGGGGCCCCCTCCTACGAGCAGTACTTC
CASAKGAPSYEQYF
>NA|NA|TRBV18|TRBJ2-5
TGTGCCAGCTCACCACGAGGGGGCCAAGAGACCCAGTACTTC
CASSPRGGQETQYF
>TRBD2|NA|TRBV6-4|TRBJ2-1
TGTGCCAGCAGTGAGACTAGCGGGCTAAAGCAGTTCTTC
CASSETSGLKQFF
>TRBD1|once|TRBV19|TRBJ2-7
TGTGCCAGTAGTCCAAGGGACAGTGGACCCTACGAGCAGTACTTC
CASSPRDSGPYEQYF
>TRBD1|NA|TRBV10-3|TRBJ1-2
TGTGCCATCAGTGAACCAGGGGGTAGATATGGCTACACCTTC
CAISEPGGRYGYTF
>TRBD2|NA|TRBV15|TRBJ2-5
TGTGCCACCAGCAGAGCCGGACTAGCGGGACACGAGACCCAGTACTTC
CATSRAGLAGHETQYF
>NA|NA|TRBV5-1|TRBJ2-5
TGCGCCAGCAGTAGATCCGGGACACCTCGCGGGGAGACCCAGTACTTC
CASSRSGTPRGETQYF
>TRBD1|NA|TRBV7-9|TRBJ2-7
TGTGCCAGCTTCGACAGGGCGAGTGCCGAGCAGTACTTC
CASFDRASAEQYF
>NA|NA|TRBV30|TRBJ1-5
TGTGCCTGGAGTGTTGGGCAGGGTGTTCAGCCCCAGCATTTT
CAWSVGQGVQPQHF
>NA|NA|TRBV4-2|TRBJ2-3
TGTGCCAGCAGCCAGAGGGCTACCGGCACAGATACGCAGTATTTT
CASSQRATGTDTQYF
>NA|NA|TRBV19|TRBJ1-5
TGTGCCAGTAGTATCGAACAACATAGCAATCAGCCCCAGCATTTT
CASSIEQHSNQPQHF